Listed below are T cell receptor beta chains from one sample, sequenced in a study of shared clonotypes between healthy human individuals. TCRdb's copy holds only in-frame clones and misses some; the assay was immunoSEQ multiplex PCR. The sample lists about 2.2 million clones, 93% occurring once. The sequencing input was naive CD8+ T cells from PBMCs. The receptors were gathered from a man younger than 35 in good health. Some clones in this sample may be carry-over from other donors' samples. Each CDR3 is given with its conserved first and last residue. D genes are given only for firm matches. A row's size may be missing; if present it is once, few, many or a size class.

D,size,J,V,CDR3,DNA
TRBD2,NA,TRBJ2-7,TRBV7-3,CASIPSGQGLTYEQYF,TGTGCCAGCATCCCGTCGGGGCAGGGACTAACCTACGAGCAGTACTTC
TRBD2,NA,TRBJ2-7,TRBV27,CATRLAGVFSYEQYF,TGTGCCACCAGACTAGCGGGAGTTTTCTCCTACGAGCAGTACTTC
NA,NA,TRBJ2-7,TRBV12-5,CASGLDQQGPPYEQYF,TGTGCTAGTGGTCTTGATCAACAGGGCCCTCCCTACGAGCAGTACTTC
NA,NA,TRBJ1-1,TRBV11-2,CASSLVAGGPEAFF,TGTGCCAGCAGCTTAGTCGCTGGGGGCCCTGAAGCTTTCTTT
TRBD1,NA,TRBJ1-4,TRBV4-1,CASSPPQGTGSTNEKLFF,TGCGCCAGCAGCCCTCCCCAAGGGACAGGGTCAACTAATGAAAAACTGTTTTTT
TRBD2,NA,TRBJ2-4,TRBV19,CASNQGGPLAKNIQYF,TGTGCCAGTAATCAGGGAGGGCCTCTAGCCAAAAACATTCAGTACTTC
NA,NA,TRBJ2-2,TRBV5-6,CASSWGSNTGELFF,TGTGCCAGCAGCTGGGGTAGTAACACCGGGGAGCTGTTTTTT
TRBD2,once,TRBJ2-7,TRBV5-1,CASRPTGGRYEQYF,TGCGCCAGCAGACCGACGGGGGGTAGGTACGAGCAGTACTTC
NA,NA,TRBJ2-5,TRBV7-8,CASSLGLFRETQYF,TGTGCCAGCAGCTTGGGGCTCTTTAGGGAGACCCAGTACTTC
NA,once,TRBJ2-5,TRBV21-1,CASRTGGFEETQYF,TGTGCCAGTCGGACAGGAGGGTTCGAGGAGACCCAGTACTTC
NA,once,TRBJ2-5,TRBV4-3,CASSQVFKETQYF,TGCGCCAGCAGCCAAGTTTTCAAAGAGACCCAGTACTTC
TRBD1,NA,TRBJ2-7,TRBV6-6,CASSYSAGQGPYEQYF,TGTGCCAGCAGTTACTCGGCGGGACAGGGACCCTACGAGCAGTACTTC
TRBD2,once,TRBJ2-3,TRBV10-3,CAISESTSVGDTQYF,TGTGCCATCAGTGAGTCGACTAGCGTCGGAGATACGCAGTATTTT
NA,NA,TRBJ1-3,TRBV2,CASSAGYSGNTIYF,TGTGCCAGCAGTGCGGGGTACTCTGGAAACACCATATATTTT
NA,NA,TRBJ2-7,TRBV4-2,CASSQGLASYEQYF,TGTGCCAGCAGCCAAGGACTTGCCTCCTACGAGCAGTACTTC
NA,NA,TRBJ2-2,TRBV9,CASSVVTPGELFF,TGTGCCAGCAGCGTTGTGACTCCCGGGGAGCTGTTTTTT
TRBD2,NA,TRBJ2-7,TRBV7-8,CASSPSLAGGEGSGYEQYF,TGTGCCAGCAGCCCCAGCCTAGCGGGAGGAGAAGGGTCCGGGTACGAGCAGTACTTC
NA,NA,TRBJ2-2,TRBV19,CASPPSANTGELFF,TGTGCCAGTCCACCATCCGCGAACACCGGGGAGCTGTTTTTT
TRBD2,NA,TRBJ2-2,TRBV7-3,CASSLTNRLAGGPDTGELFF,TGTGCCAGCAGCTTAACGAACCGACTAGCGGGAGGGCCGGACACCGGGGAGCTGTTTTTT
NA,NA,TRBJ1-2,TRBV5-1,CASSLEGLSGYGYTF,TGCGCCAGCAGCTTGGAGGGACTGTCGGGATATGGCTACACCTTC
NA,NA,TRBJ1-4,TRBV19,CASSGDRSYNEKLFF,TGTGCCAGTAGTGGCGACAGGTCATATAATGAAAAACTGTTTTTT
TRBD1,once,TRBJ1-1,TRBV28,CASSFGWRQGELNTEAFF,TGTGCCAGCAGTTTCGGGTGGAGACAGGGCGAATTGAACACTGAAGCTTTCTTT